A single sample is the source of the 10 T cell receptor beta chains below, sequenced in a study of blood T cell repertoires in COVID-19. Produced via immunoSEQ multiplex PCR; TCRdb's table is partial and in-frame only. The sample shows some 16,000 clones, 70% to 90% of them seen only once. The sample taken for sequencing was peripheral blood. The receptors were sampled from an older man with acute or convalescent COVID-19.

V gene TRBV6-5 combines with J gene TRBJ2-7; D call uncertain. Trimming shortened V by 2 bases and J by 7 bases, and 6 bases separated the two germline ends. This CDR3 has 11 amino acids. Germline lookup yields CDR1 MNHEY and CDR2 SVGAGI. The CDR3 sequence is CASSYREEQYF. For the CDR3, the DNA is TGTGCCAGCAGTTACCGAGAGGAGCAGTACTTC.

V is TRBV11-2 and J is TRBJ2-2; D unclear. The ends were cut back, 5 bases at V and 5 bases at J, with 9 bases in the middle. Per germline, CDR1 SGHAT and CDR2 FQNNGV. This CDR3 spans 13 amino acids. DNA for the CDR3: TGTGCCAGCAGCCCCTTTCAGACCGGGGAGCTGTTTTTT. Translating gives CASSPFQTGELFF.

This clone was seen just once. The J gene is TRBJ2-7, the V gene TRBV11-2; D is uncertain. The CDR3 sequence is 15 residues long. Germline V gene lookup returns CDR1 SGHAT and CDR2 FQNNGV. The germline V and J ends were trimmed by 2 bases and 1 base, with 12 bases remaining between them. The CDR3, as DNA: TGTGCCAGCAGCTTAATGTCGCAGCGATCCTACGAGCAGTACTTC. This gives the protein CASSLMSQRSYEQYF.

This clone was detected a few times. The chain couples TRBV30 to TRBJ2-5; 9 positions match TRBD2. Germline lookup yields CDR1 GTSNPN and CDR2 SVGIG (reference sequence). The CDR3 spans 12 residues. V dropped 5 bases and J dropped 2; count of bases not matched to a gene: 0. The CDR3 reads CAWAGGQETQYF. CDR3 nucleotide sequence: TGTGCCTGGGCGGGGGGGCAAGAGACCCAGTACTTC.

J is TRBJ2-1 and V is TRBV18; TRBD1 matches 7 bases. This CDR3 comprises 15 residues. Germline loops: CDR1 KGHSH, CDR2 LQKENI. Unmatched junction bases numbered 9, after V lost 6 bases and J lost 4 bases. CDR3 amino acids: CASSQQGSTYNEQFF. CDR3 coding DNA: TGTGCCAGCTCCCAACAGGGGTCGACGTACAATGAGCAGTTCTTC.

This clone has only one observation. The V call is TRBV6-5, the J call TRBJ1-2; 11 bases line up with TRBD1. The germline gives CDR1 MNHEY, CDR2 SVGAGI. Unmatched junction bases numbered 3, after V lost 2 bases and J lost 4 bases. This CDR3 contains 15 residues. The CDR3 bases are TGTGCCAGCAGTTACGCCGGACAGGGGGCCTATGGCTACACCTTC. Translating it yields CASSYAGQGAYGYTF.

The V call is TRBV7-9, the J call TRBJ1-1; TRBD1 matches 7 bases. The V segment lost 5 bases and the J segment 3 bases; nucleotides outside the gene matches: 6. In germline, CDR1 is SEHNR, CDR2 FQNEAQ (reference sequence). The CDR3 is made up of 14 amino acids. The CDR3 coding sequence is TGTGCCAGCAGCCCGTATACAGGGGACACTGAAGCTTTCTTT. Translating it yields CASSPYTGDTEAFF.

In the case of this clone: The germline gene is not matched at one end of the junction; a read error may be the cause. The chain is built from TRBV5-1 and TRBJ2-2, with 10 bases identical to TRBD2. Germline assignment: CDR1 SGHRS and CDR2 YFSETQ. The CDR3 consists of 14 residues. CDR3 nucleotide sequence: TGCGCCCGCAGCGGGGGGGATATGACCGGGGAGCTGTTTTTT. Protein: CARSGGDMTGELFF.

The V and J genes are TRBV19 and TRBJ2-7, with TRBD1 matching 10 bases. Germline V CDR1 and CDR2: LNHDA, SQIVND (reference sequence). This CDR3 is 15 amino acids long. Losses at the gene ends were 2 bases for V and 5 bases for J; bases not matched to a gene: 6. The CDR3 nucleotides are TGTGCCAGTAGTATATGGGGGACAGGGGAGAACGAGCAGTACTTC. It encodes CASSIWGTGENEQYF.

The chain combines TRBV7-8 with TRBJ2-5, with D possibly being TRBD2 (6 bases). Germline-derived CDR1 and CDR2 are SGHVS and FQNEAQ. V was trimmed by 1 base and J by 5 bases, leaving 17 bases between them. The CDR3 extends over 16 amino acids. The DNA of the CDR3 is TGTGCCAGCAGCTTAGGGGCGCGGTTCGGAGGGGAGACCCAGTACTTC. This gives the protein CASSLGARFGGETQYF.